This TCR beta chain was identified in a study of human T cells and chemical hapten exposure (dated by TCRdb to about 2021). With regard to the full study: For sensitization, 2% DPC in acetone was applied to a 2 cm by 2 cm area of upper inner arm skin. This study followed changes in the peripheral blood TCR repertoire in vivo during primary and secondary sensitization of alopecia patients to the hapten diphenylcyclopropenone (DPC). Libraries were pooled for sequencing, and variation in per-sample TCR yields was attributed mainly to small differences in library volumes within the pool. Patch tests used Finn chambers with 0.01% DPC on the upper back, scored after 6 days by International Contact Dermatitis Research Group standards. Alopecia areata with under or over 50% scalp involvement, alopecia totalis and alopecia universalis were represented in the patient cohort, which was mostly female. Patient blood was sampled pre-sensitization (week 0) and at 2, 6 and about 24 weeks after DPC sensitization. Around 30 alopecia patients provided blood for TCR sequencing at one to four time points (pre-sensitization, 2, 6 and 24 weeks). Throughout the study period of around 24 weeks, patients also received therapeutic DPC doses to the scalp every week.

This clonotype came up many times. No cognate antigen has been identified for it. No base-level quality is on record; no much larger clone is a single base apart. To prepare the library, RACE was applied. Instrument used: NextSeq 500. During library preparation, unique molecular identifiers were attached to individual cDNA molecules so that TCRs could be counted in a quantitative, reproducible way. Both TCR alpha and TCR beta chains were sequenced from each blood RNA sample. For the original study's pipeline: A median of around 100,000 TCRs per sample was observed, with a range of roughly 23,224 to 700,000. The Decombinator software suite was used to annotate the V, J and CDR3 of the TCR reads. Every sample was subsampled to the same number of TCRs (28,000) for the PS versus PT1 abundance plots. Expanded TCRs were defined as absent before sensitization and observed at least eight times at the 2-week time point. TCRdb reworked the public reads: Q25 trimming with fastp, MiXCR clone assembly, productive beta chains retained. When rows share a CDR3 protein, they turn into one entry using the most common DNA and genes. These V and J calls derive from TCRdb rather than the authors' analysis. The sample table shows around 340,000 distinct CDR3 sequences, and roughly 6.9% are seen once. 8% to 9% of the sample is held by the ten biggest clonotypes.

The sample's time point label, decoded: patch test 1, 2 weeks after DPC sensitization. Reading the label with the study, this specimen's treatment or condition is: therapeutic diphenylcyclopropenone sensitization with weekly scalp DPC. At every patch-test visit, the blood draw took place before the patch test was put on. To be eligible, patients had to be aged 18 to 70, diagnosed with alopecia and judged suitable for DPC therapy, while pregnant patients were excluded. Total RNA was isolated from unfractionated whole blood collected in Tempus Blood RNA tubes. The investigation overall reported the following: Because all patients had alopecia, a presumed autoimmune disease, the immune response of the patients might differ from that of healthy individuals. Repeated subsampling changed both the strength of the expansion versus patch-test correlation and the threshold at which that correlation became significant. DPC sensitization did not change how many TCRs were above 1 in 1000 frequency, and no evidence was found of alterations in global repertoire structure. A positive correlation was found between the number of PT1 expanded TCRs and patch test score, with significance reached at thresholds 8, 16 and 32 but not 4. Compared with pre-sensitization or healthy control sets, expanded TCRs formed significantly more large CDR3 similarity clusters, which is consistent with antigen-driven responses.

The receptor was isolated from a woman aged 18-35 years with alopecia areata. Some clones in this sample may be carry-over from other donors' samples. The sample here was whole blood, taken in connection with sensitization to the hapten diphenylcyclopropenone (DPC).

The DNA reads TGTGCCAGCAGCTCGCCCACAGGGATGACGAGTGAAGCTTTCTTT. This encodes CASSSPTGMTSEAFF. The chain employs TRBV7-3 and TRBJ1-1; the best D guess is TRBD1, with 6 bases matching. Looking up the germline V gene yields CDR1 SGHTA and CDR2 FQGTGA. The CDR3 holds 15 amino acids from the cysteine to the phenylalanine. Only the CDR3 DNA is retained, 45 bases long and in frame from the first base. The germline ends are 19 bases apart after V is trimmed by 4 bases and J by 7 bases. The reference TRBV7-3 and TRBJ1-1 proteins fill in what lies around the CDR3, so the full variable domain reads GAGVSQTPSNKVTEKGKYVELRCDPISGHTALYWYRQSLGQGPEFLIYFQGTGAADDSGLPNDRFFAVRPEGSVSTLKIQRTERGDSAVYLCASSSPTGMTSEAFFGQGTRLTVV.